The present entry profiles one T cell receptor beta chain with its context. As yet, its antigen is unknown. The data originate from a study of immune evolution from preneoplasia to lung adenocarcinoma. Study-wide findings and caveats: T cell clonality was higher in KRAS-mutant than EGFR-mutant or wild-type nodules. Later-stage lesions seemingly showed higher T cell density and diversity than normal lung. From normal lung to invasive adenocarcinoma, top clone frequencies appeared to decrease.

Germline V gene data show CDR1 as MDHEN and CDR2 as SYDVKM. The CDR3 extends over 17 amino acids. V was pared by 5 bases and J by 0 bases, with 17 bases between. Patient tissue came from resections in Japan or China, 2014–2017. Clones were read by immunoSEQ multiplex PCR, and TCRdb kept only the in-frame ones, dropping some. The data show 8,500 to 13,000 clones, 82% seen once. The receptor was derived from a person between 70 and 80 years old with lung adenocarcinoma. Sequencing used FFPE minimally invasive lung adenocarcinoma tissue. The J gene is TRBJ2-4, the V gene TRBV28; D is perhaps TRBD1 (5 bases). For the CDR3, the DNA is TGTGCCAGCAGTCCGAGGCGACAGTCCTTAGCCAAAAACATTCAGTACTTC. Its translation is CASSPRRQSLAKNIQYF.